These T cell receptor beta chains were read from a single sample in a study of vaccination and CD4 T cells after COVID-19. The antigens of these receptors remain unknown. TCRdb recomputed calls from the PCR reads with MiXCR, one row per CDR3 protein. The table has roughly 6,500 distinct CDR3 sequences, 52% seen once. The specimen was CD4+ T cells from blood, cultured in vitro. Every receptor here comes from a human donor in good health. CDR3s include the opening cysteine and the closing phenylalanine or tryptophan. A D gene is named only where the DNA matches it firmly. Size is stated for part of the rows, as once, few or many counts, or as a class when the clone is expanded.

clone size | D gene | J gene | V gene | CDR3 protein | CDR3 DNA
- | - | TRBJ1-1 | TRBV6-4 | CATSGGGWGMNTEAFF | TGTGCCACCTCAGGAGGGGGATGGGGGATGAACACTGAAGCTTTCTTT
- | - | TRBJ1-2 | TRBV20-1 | CSARGGFYGYTF | TGCAGTGCTAGAGGCGGATTCTATGGCTACACCTTC
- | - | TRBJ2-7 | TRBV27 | CATKRSYEQYF | TGTGCCACCAAACGGAGCTACGAGCAGTACTTC
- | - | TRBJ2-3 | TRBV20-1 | CSAPWSSVSTDTQYF | TGCAGTGCCCCCTGGAGTAGCGTAAGCACAGATACGCAGTATTTT
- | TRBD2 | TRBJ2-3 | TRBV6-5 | CASSYHTSGRAKGTDTQYF | TGTGCCAGCAGTTACCACACTAGCGGGAGGGCTAAGGGAACAGATACGCAGTATTTT
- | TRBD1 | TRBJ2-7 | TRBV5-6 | CASSKGQERFYEQYF | TGTGCCAGCAGCAAGGGACAGGAGCGATTCTACGAGCAGTACTTC
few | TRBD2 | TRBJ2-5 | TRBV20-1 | CSAPTGLAGSQETQYF | TGCAGTGCTCCTACCGGACTAGCGGGCAGTCAAGAGACCCAGTACTTC
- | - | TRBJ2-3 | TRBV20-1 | CSARDVQRGTDTQYF | TGCAGTGCTAGAGATGTCCAGCGGGGCACAGATACGCAGTATTTT
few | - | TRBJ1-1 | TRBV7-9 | CASSQPGTAEAFF | TGTGCCAGCAGCCAACCCGGGACGGCTGAAGCTTTCTTT
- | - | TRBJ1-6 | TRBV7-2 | CASSSNIALPGPPNSPLHF | TGTGCCAGCAGCTCAAATATCGCCCTCCCGGGACCGCCTAATTCACCCCTCCACTTT
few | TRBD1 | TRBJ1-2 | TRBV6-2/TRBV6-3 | CASSYTITTGTGYGYTF | TGTGCCAGCAGTTACACCATAACAACCGGGACAGGGTATGGCTACACCTTC
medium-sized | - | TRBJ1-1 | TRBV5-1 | CASSPGAPRTEAFF | TGCGCCAGCAGCCCTGGAGCACCTCGCACTGAAGCTTTCTTT
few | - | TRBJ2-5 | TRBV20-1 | CSASGGRETQYF | TGCAGTGCTAGCGGGGGCAGAGAGACCCAGTACTTC
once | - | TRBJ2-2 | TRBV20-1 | CSASRGTNTGELFF | TGCAGTGCTAGCAGGGGAACGAACACCGGGGAGCTGTTTTTT
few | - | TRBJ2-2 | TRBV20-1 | CSARGGGVATGELFF | TGCAGTGCTAGAGGTGGTGGGGTGGCCACCGGGGAGCTGTTTTTT
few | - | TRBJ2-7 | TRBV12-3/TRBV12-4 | CASSLAQGLLEQYF | TGTGCCAGCAGTTTAGCACAGGGATTACTCGAGCAGTACTTC